This T cell receptor (beta chain) was captured in a study of blood T cell repertoires in COVID-19. Assay: immunoSEQ multiplex PCR; the TCRdb copy retains only in-frame clones and omits some. This table has 150,000 or so clones, roughly three quarters appearing once. The CDR3 extends over 16 amino acids. Trimming left V 6 bases short and J 2 bases short, with 20 bases between. Germline CDR1 is LNHDA and CDR2 is SQIVND (reference sequence). This chain uses TRBV19 with TRBJ2-7, with a tentative D call TRBD2 (5 bases). Sequencing was carried out using PBMCs or T cells enriched from blood (not recorded which). This clonotype was sampled from a woman aged 45-65 years who had recovered from COVID-19. Here the CDR3 DNA reads TGTGCCAGTAGGCCCGAGGGATCAGAGGGAGCCTACGAGCAGTACTTC. This codes for CASRPEGSEGAYEQYF. The full variable domain, rest sourced from reference TRBV19 and TRBJ2-7, is DGGITQSPKYLFRKEGQNVTLSCEQNLNHDAMYWYRQDPGQGLRLIYYSQIVNDFQKGDIAEGYSVSREKKESFPLTVTSAQKNPTAFYLCASRPEGSEGAYEQYFGPGTRLTVT.